A single sample gave rise to the 7 T cell receptor beta chains below, sequenced in a study of shared clonotypes between healthy human individuals. TCRdb keeps only in-frame clones here, not all; method: immunoSEQ multiplex PCR. The sample shows 150,000 to 200,000 clones, 85% to 95% of them seen only once. Sequencing was done on a sample of naive CD4+ T cells sorted from blood. Subset described: CD45RA+ positively selected. All receptors come from a woman aged 30 to 39 in good health.

This rearrangement joins TRBV28 to TRBJ2-7; TRBD1 matches at 7 bases. V lost 8 bases to trimming and J lost 8 bases; unmatched junction nucleotides: 15. This CDR3 region has 14 residues. Germline assignment: CDR1 MDHEN and CDR2 SYDVKM. The CDR3 coding sequence is TGTGCCAGCGGAACGACAGGGAGTGGTACGAAGCAGTACTTC. Protein sequence: CASGTTGSGTKQYF.

The chain carries TRBV6-4 and TRBJ1-2, with D perhaps TRBD1 (5 bases). CDR3 size: 18 residues. Germline V CDR1 and CDR2: MRHNA, SNTAGT. The V end was cut by 2 bases, the J end by 4 bases, with 23 bases between. In DNA, the CDR3 is TGTGCCAGCAGTGACGCAAAAAGGGGAGGACAAAACCTCTATGGCTACACCTTC. It translates to CASSDAKRGGQNLYGYTF.

CDR3 residues: CASSGPGTATNEKLFF. The CDR3 DNA reads as TGTGCCAGCTCAGGGCCCGGGACAGCAACTAATGAAAAACTGTTTTTT. J is TRBJ1-4 and V is TRBV18, with TRBD1 matching over 7 bases. V was clipped by 5 bases and J by 0 bases; unmatched bases: 6. The CDR3 is made up of 16 amino acids. Germline loops: CDR1 KGHSH, CDR2 LQKENI.

The J gene is TRBJ2-1, the V gene TRBV18; D is possibly TRBD1 or TRBD2 (6 bases each). The CDR3 is 17 residues long. CDR1 and CDR2 (germline): KGHSH, LQKENI. V was trimmed by 2 bases and J by 15 bases, leaving 29 bases between them. The CDR3 sequence: CASSPNDPGAVGGGGFF. The CDR3 DNA reads as TGTGCCAGCTCACCAAACGATCCAGGGGCCGTCGGGGGCGGAGGGTTCTTC.

The chain has TRBV2 and TRBJ2-7; D possibly corresponds to TRBD1 (5 bases). Trimming took 5 bases from V and 0 from J, leaving 11 bases between them. Germline CDR1 and CDR2: SNHLY and FYNNEI. The length of the CDR3 is 14 residues. The CDR3 loop reads CASSTRQISYEQYF. CDR3 DNA: TGTGCCAGCAGTACCAGACAGATCTCCTACGAGCAGTACTTC. Supplemented by reference TRBV2 and TRBJ2-7, the full variable domain reads EPEVTQTPSHQVTQMGQEVILRCVPISNHLYFYWYRQILGQKVEFLVSFYNNEISEKSEIFDDQFSVERPDGSNFTLKIRSTKLEDSAMYFCASSTRQISYEQYFGPGTRLTVT.

The chain is built from TRBV28 and TRBJ2-5; 8 bases agree with TRBD2. The DNA end is a closer match to TRBJ2-7, so the J assignment may be wrong. Germline V gene sequence: CDR1 MDHEN, CDR2 SYDVKM. This CDR3 spans 15 amino acids. In DNA, the CDR3 is TGTGCCAGCAGTTCGACTAGCGATGTCTCCTACGAGCAGTACTTC. It yields the protein CASSSTSDVSYEQYF.

The chain combines TRBV5-6 with TRBJ2-5; the D gene could be TRBD1 or TRBD2 (5 bases each). CDR1 and CDR2 from the germline V gene are SGHDT and YYEEEE. Trimming took off 3 bases at V and 3 bases at J, with 12 bases between the two ends. This CDR3 is 14 amino acids long. CDR3 nucleotide sequence: TGTGCCAGCAGCTGGACACTAGTGGAAGAGACCCAGTACTTC. Amino acids: CASSWTLVEETQYF.